This T cell receptor (beta chain) was retrieved from a study of blood T cell repertoires in COVID-19. Study as a whole: The study drew acute and convalescent COVID-19 samples from the United States, Italy and Spain. T cells, B-cell-depleted T cells, or PBMCs provided the cDNA or gDNA that served as material.

Seattle participants joined during active infection and were tracked over time. Trimming pared 0 bases from V and 1 base from J, leaving 13 bases between. Germline V gene lookup returns CDR1 LGHNA and CDR2 YSLEER. The CDR3 contains 16 residues. Authors' analysis steps: Estimated nucleated cell counts came from reference gene primer amplification. Some clones are missing from TCRdb's copy, which holds only in-frame ones; the method was immunoSEQ multiplex PCR. V, J and clone size derive from that table, while D and trimming were established from the DNA sequence. Of 300,000 to 450,000 clones listed, about 87% are singletons.

The sequenced sample was peripheral blood. The receptor was isolated from a woman in her 30s with COVID-19, enrolled during active disease. J is TRBJ2-7 and V is TRBV4-3; TRBD1 might be the D (6 bases). This chain's CDR3 is CASSQDQGTESYEQYF. For the CDR3, the DNA is TGCGCCAGCAGCCAAGATCAGGGGACGGAGTCCTACGAGCAGTACTTC.